These 12 T cell receptor beta chains came from one sample sequenced in a study of shared clonotypes between healthy human individuals. TCRdb's table, derived via immunoSEQ multiplex PCR, lists solely in-frame clones and lacks some. The sample has roughly 1 million clones; around 76% are singletons. The sequencing sample was made of memory CD4+ T cells sorted from blood. The subset denotes: CD45RA-negative fraction. These receptor sequences come from a man aged 18 to 29 in good health.

The rearrangement uses TRBV6-5 and TRBJ1-2; 8 bases match TRBD1. Germline CDR1 MNHEY, CDR2 SVGAGI. CDR3 size: 13 residues. The V and J ends lost 10 bases and 5 bases, in that order; junction bases with no gene match: 9. The CDR3 bases are TGTGCCACAGCAGGGGGCCCCAATTATGGCTACACCTTC. Protein sequence: CATAGGPNYGYTF.

This CDR3 reads CAMKDLSGGDGYTF. The CDR3 DNA is TGTGCCATGAAGGACCTTTCAGGGGGGGATGGCTACACCTTC. The rearrangement joins TRBV10-3 to TRBJ1-2; 7 bases agree with TRBD1. Germline V gene data show CDR1 as ENHRY and CDR2 as SYGVKD. V gave up 9 bases and J gave up 6 bases; unmatched junction bases: 13. The CDR3 has 14 amino acids.

The genes are TRBV30 and TRBJ2-5; tentatively, D is TRBD1 or TRBD2 (7 bases each). The CDR3 loop spans 14 amino acids. V was cut by 2 bases and J by 2 bases, with 12 bases left in between. CDR1 GTSNPN and CDR2 SVGIG come from the germline V gene (reference sequence). The CDR3 loop reads CAWSWQGGQETQYF. The CDR3 bases are TGTGCCTGGAGTTGGCAGGGGGGGCAAGAGACCCAGTACTTC. Full variable domain (remainder filled in from reference TRBV30 and TRBJ2-5): SQTIHQWPATLVQPVGSPLSLECTVEGTSNPNLYWYRQAAGRGLQLLFYSVGIGQISSEVPQNLSASRPQDRQFILSSKKLLLSDSGFYLCAWSWQGGQETQYFGPGTRLLVL.

The V call is TRBV19, the J call TRBJ1-5; maybe TRBD1 (6 bases). The germline V and J ends were trimmed by 5 bases and 3 bases, with 17 bases remaining between them. Germline CDR1 reads LNHDA; CDR2 reads SQIVND (reference sequence). CDR3 length: 16 residues. CDR3 sequence reads: CASSATGQISNQPQHF. Written as DNA, the CDR3 is TGTGCCAGTAGTGCAACGGGACAAATTTCCAATCAGCCCCAGCATTTT.

The chain has TRBV9 and TRBJ1-4, with 7 bases identical to TRBD1. This CDR3 is built from 14 residues. J lost 8 bases, V lost 3 bases, and 7 bases had no gene match. Germline lookup yields CDR1 SGDLS and CDR2 YYNGEE. CDR3 region: CASSAPGTAEKLFF. CDR3 coding DNA: TGTGCCAGCAGCGCACCCGGGACAGCCGAAAAACTGTTTTTT.

J is TRBJ1-5 and V is TRBV6-1, with D perhaps TRBD1 (5 bases). The CDR3 is made up of 14 amino acids. Germline assignment: CDR1 MNHNS and CDR2 SASEGT. Between the trimmed V and J ends, which lost 2 bases and 5 bases, there was a span of 10 bases. CDR3 amino acids: CASSEKAGDQPQHF. The CDR3 DNA reads TGTGCCAGCAGTGAAAAGGCGGGGGATCAGCCCCAGCATTTT.

This clone showed up just a few times. The chain recombines TRBV5-1 with TRBJ1-1; no definite D call. Germline V gene sequence: CDR1 SGHRS, CDR2 YFSETQ. V lost 1 base and J 5 bases, leaving 9 bases between the germline ends. The CDR3 has 13 amino acids. Here the CDR3 reads CASSLRWETEAFF. For the CDR3, the DNA is TGCGCCAGCAGCTTGAGGTGGGAAACTGAAGCTTTCTTT.

The chain couples TRBV18 to TRBJ2-4; no clear D. V was clipped by 6 bases and J by 5 bases, with 5 bases between them. This CDR3 contains 11 residues. Germline-derived CDR1 and CDR2 are KGHSH and LQKENI. CDR3 DNA: TGTGCCAGCTCCCGGGAAAACATTCAGTACTTC. Translating gives CASSRENIQYF.

This chain links TRBV5-1 with TRBJ2-2; D is perhaps TRBD1 (5 bases). Germline V lookup: CDR1 SGHRS, CDR2 YFSETQ. Deletions cut 3 bases from V and 6 bases from J, with 9 bases between. The CDR3 consists of 13 residues. The CDR3 nucleotides read TGCGCCAGCAGCTCCAGGGATTCCGGGGAGCTGTTTTTT. It translates to CASSSRDSGELFF.

This clone appeared a few times. This sample includes further DNA sequences coding for the same CDR3. J is TRBJ1-5 and V is TRBV30; D gene ambiguous. This CDR3 comprises 14 residues. Trimming removed 0 bases from V and 3 bases from J, with 9 bases in between. Germline CDR1 and CDR2: GTSNPN and SVGIG (reference sequence). CDR3: CAWSVGRSNQPQHF. The CDR3 nucleotides are TGTGCCTGGAGTGTAGGCAGGTCCAATCAGCCCCAGCATTTT.

The chain has TRBV14 and TRBJ1-4; possibly TRBD1 for D (5 bases). V was trimmed by 4 bases and J by 6 bases, leaving 18 bases between them. The CDR3 is 16 residues long. In germline, CDR1 is SGHDN, CDR2 FVKESK. CDR3 protein: CASSLDAGPWDEKLFF. The DNA of the CDR3 is TGTGCCAGCAGCCTAGACGCAGGGCCTTGGGATGAAAAACTGTTTTTT. The full variable domain, with the rest looked up from reference TRBV14 and TRBJ1-4, is EAGVTQFPSHSVIEKGQTVTLRCDPISGHDNLYWYRRVMGKEIKFLLHFVKESKQDESGMPNNRFLAERTGGTYSTLKVQPAELEDSGVYFCASSLDAGPWDEKLFFGSGTQLSVL.

The J gene is TRBJ2-3, the V gene TRBV29-1, with D hard to call. The ends were cut back, 3 bases at V and 0 bases at J, with 4 bases in the middle. This CDR3 is built from 12 residues. Germline-derived CDR1 and CDR2 are SQVTM and ANQGSEA. For the CDR3, the DNA is TGCAGCGTTGACCTTAGCACAGATACGCAGTATTTT. Protein product: CSVDLSTDTQYF.